This T cell receptor beta chain is drawn from a study of blood T cell repertoires in COVID-19. The CDR3 is 13 residues long. The V end lost 1 base, the J end lost 6 bases, and 10 bases lay between the germline ends. Germline V gene lookup returns CDR1 LGHDT and CDR2 YNNKEL (reference sequence). Methods used by the authors: It was from reference gene primer amplification that nucleated cell counts were estimated. The method was immunoSEQ multiplex PCR; TCRdb's version includes in-frame clones alone and lacks a portion of them. The DNA gave D and trimming, while V, J and clone size come from that table. Among 150,000 to 200,000 clones, roughly 80% were seen once, and the ten largest hold 2.8%. This clone was counted only a few times.

Sequencing used peripheral blood. The chain uses TRBV3-1 (or the pseudogene TRBV3-2) and TRBJ2-7; D is possibly TRBD1 (6 bases). The receptor's source is a man in his sixties or seventies with acute or convalescent COVID-19. This CDR3 is CASSQGTVSEQYF. DNA of the CDR3: TGTGCCAGCAGCCAAGGGACAGTCAGCGAGCAGTACTTC.